This T cell receptor (beta chain) was retrieved from a study of blood T cell repertoires in COVID-19. CDR1 is SGHRS, CDR2 YFSETQ, per germline. J lost 3 bases, V lost 0 bases, and 9 bases had no gene match. This CDR3 region has 17 residues. Assay used: immunoSEQ multiplex PCR; TCRdb lists only in-frame clones, some missing. This table holds approximately 130,000 clones, more than 70% found once. This clone showed up just once. This chain uses TRBV5-1 with TRBJ2-7, with 10 bases lining up with TRBD1. The sequencing input was peripheral blood. The sequence was collected from an elderly man with active or convalescent COVID-19. CDR3 loop: CASSLGYRDRGIYEQYF. CDR3 coding DNA: TGCGCCAGCAGCTTGGGTTACCGGGACAGGGGAATCTACGAGCAGTACTTC.